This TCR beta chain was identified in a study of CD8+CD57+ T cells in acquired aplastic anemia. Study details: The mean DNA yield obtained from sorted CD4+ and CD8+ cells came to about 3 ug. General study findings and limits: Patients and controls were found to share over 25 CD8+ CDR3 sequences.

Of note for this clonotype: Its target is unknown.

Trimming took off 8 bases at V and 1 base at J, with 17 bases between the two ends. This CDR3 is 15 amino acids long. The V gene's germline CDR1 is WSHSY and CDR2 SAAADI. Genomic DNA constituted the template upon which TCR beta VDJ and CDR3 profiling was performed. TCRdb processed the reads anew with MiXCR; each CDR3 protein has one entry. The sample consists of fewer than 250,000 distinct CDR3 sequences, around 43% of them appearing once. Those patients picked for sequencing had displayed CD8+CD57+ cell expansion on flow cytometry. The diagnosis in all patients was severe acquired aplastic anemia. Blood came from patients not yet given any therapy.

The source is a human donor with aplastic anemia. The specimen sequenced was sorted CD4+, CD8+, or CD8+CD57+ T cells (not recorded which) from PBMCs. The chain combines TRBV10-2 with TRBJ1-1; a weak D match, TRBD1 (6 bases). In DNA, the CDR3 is TGCGCCAGCGGAAAACGCGGGACATCGAACACTGAAGCTTTCTTT. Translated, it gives CASGKRGTSNTEAFF.